The 32 T cell receptor beta chains below were found in one sample sequenced in a study of response to subunit inactivated influenza vaccine. TCRdb independently ran MiXCR on the RT-PCR reads; one entry per CDR3 protein. The sample includes over 400,000 distinct CDR3 sequences, 13% of them seen just once. This specimen consisted of PBMCs from blood, obtained more than 35 days after vaccination. All receptors come from a man aged 50-60 years who received an inactivated influenza vaccine.

This clonotype was seen a handful of times. V gene TRBV24-1 combines with J gene TRBJ2-2; 14 nucleotides match TRBD2. Germline CDR1 and CDR2: KGHDR and SFDVKD. This CDR3 is 19 amino acids long. V lost 1 base to trimming and J lost 1 base; unmatched junction nucleotides: 4. This CDR3 reads CATSDFAGLAGGNTGELFF. In DNA, the CDR3 is TGTGCCACCAGTGATTTTGCTGGACTAGCGGGAGGGAACACCGGGGAGCTGTTTTTT.

In this sample, this clonotype turned up a few times. The J gene is TRBJ1-1, the V gene TRBV7-9; no clear D gene. The germline V gene has CDR1 SEHNR and CDR2 FQNEAQ (reference sequence). The CDR3 loop spans 14 amino acids. The V and J ends lost 1 base and 4 bases respectively, with 10 bases between them. Here the CDR3 DNA reads TGTGCCAGCAGCTTAGAGGTGGGTTTCACTGAAGCTTTCTTT. Translation: CASSLEVGFTEAFF.

This clonotype was detected a few times. The rearrangement uses TRBV11-2 and TRBJ2-7; 9 nucleotides agree with TRBD2. The CDR3 has 15 residues. After removal of 4 bases from V and 4 bases from J, the junction contained 8 bases not matched to a gene. CDR1 and CDR2 from the germline V gene are SGHAT and FQNNGV. The CDR3 reads CASSSASGAMYEQYF. The CDR3 DNA reads as TGTGCCAGCAGCTCCGCTAGCGGGGCGATGTACGAGCAGTACTTC.

This clonotype was recorded a few times. The chain has TRBV4-3 and TRBJ2-1; D not certain. V was shortened by 2 bases and J by 3 bases, with 11 bases between the two germline ends. Germline loops: CDR1 LGHNA, CDR2 YSLEER. The CDR3 spans 15 residues. CDR3 nucleotides: TGCGCCAGCAGCCAACGGACCCGACGCTACAATGAGCAGTTCTTC. Protein: CASSQRTRRYNEQFF.

This clonotype was observed a handful of times. The V call is TRBV20-1, the J call TRBJ2-4; 7 bases fit TRBD2. With V trimmed by 0 bases and J by 4 bases, 6 bases remained unmatched. The CDR3 is 15 residues long. Germline values: CDR1 DFQATT, CDR2 SNEGSKA (reference sequence). The CDR3 is CSARDGGGRKNIQYF. The DNA of the CDR3 is TGCAGTGCTAGAGATGGGGGAGGGCGGAAAAACATTCAGTACTTC.

The rearrangement uses TRBV5-1 and TRBJ2-7; D is ambiguous. The V end lost 0 bases, the J end lost 3 bases, and 13 bases lay between the germline ends. Germline V gives CDR1 SGHRS, CDR2 YFSETQ. CDR3 size: 15 residues. The CDR3 DNA reads as TGCGCCAGCAGCTTGGCCGGCTTCCTACTCTACGAGCAGTACTTC. Protein: CASSLAGFLLYEQYF.

This chain links TRBV7-9 with TRBJ1-1; D is unclear. In germline, CDR1 is SEHNR, CDR2 FQNEAQ (reference sequence). The CDR3 spans 14 residues. Trimming stripped 4 bases from V and 1 base from J, with 10 bases between. The CDR3 loop is CASSSPERNTEAFF. For the CDR3, the DNA is TGTGCCAGCAGCTCCCCAGAGAGGAACACTGAAGCTTTCTTT.

This clonotype has a handful of counts. The chain combines TRBV6-2 or TRBV6-3 with TRBJ2-6; possibly TRBD1 for D (7 bases). From germline, CDR1 is MNHEY and CDR2 SVGEGT. The V and J ends lost 5 bases and 0 bases respectively, with 14 bases between them. This CDR3 contains 17 residues. CDR3 amino acids: CASSRGTADSGANVLTF. CDR3 DNA: TGTGCCAGCAGTCGCGGGACAGCCGACTCTGGGGCCAACGTCCTGACTTTC.

The chain employs TRBV12-3 or TRBV12-4 and TRBJ2-7; TRBD1 is a possible D gene (6 bases). This CDR3 has 21 residues. V was cut by 0 bases and J by 0 bases, with 27 bases left in between. CDR3 protein: CASSLAIARDMGLRSSYEQYF. CDR3 nucleotide sequence: TGTGCCAGCAGTTTAGCGATCGCCCGGGACATGGGGCTAAGAAGCTCCTACGAGCAGTACTTC.

V is TRBV11-2 and J is TRBJ2-1; D is possibly TRBD1 or TRBD2 (5 bases each). This CDR3 region has 12 residues. V lost 0 bases to trimming and J lost 11 bases, with 8 bases between them. CDR1 and CDR2 from the germline V gene are SGHAT and FQNNGV. The CDR3 sequence is CASSLDREKQFF. The CDR3 bases are TGTGCCAGCAGCTTAGACAGGGAGAAGCAGTTCTTC.

In this sample, this clonotype turned up a few times. J is TRBJ2-7 and V is TRBV10-3; 10 nucleotides line up with TRBD2. The CDR3 has 15 residues. Germline V lookup: CDR1 ENHRY, CDR2 SYGVKD. V dropped 0 bases and J dropped 8; count of bases not matched to a gene: 7. The CDR3 protein is CAISESASGSYKQYF. As DNA, the CDR3 is TGTGCCATCAGTGAGTCCGCTAGCGGGAGTTATAAGCAGTACTTC.

This clonotype has more than one count but fewer than ten. V usage is TRBV6-5 and J usage is TRBJ1-1; D might be TRBD1 (5 bases). CDR3 length equals 13 residues. V was clipped by 4 bases and J by 10 bases, with 16 bases between them. Germline CDR1 and CDR2: MNHEY and SVGAGI. CDR3 loop: CASSLVGAAGAFF. As DNA, the CDR3 is TGTGCCAGCAGTTTAGTCGGGGCCGCGGGAGCTTTCTTT.

This clonotype was found a few times. The rearrangement links TRBV28 to TRBJ2-1; D remains unclear. The CDR3 has 13 residues. V dropped 6 bases and J dropped 0 bases, with 6 bases sitting between them. The germline gives CDR1 MDHEN, CDR2 SYDVKM. In DNA, the CDR3 is TGTGCCAGCAGGCTCCGCTCCTACAATGAGCAGTTCTTC. Translated: CASRLRSYNEQFF.

This clonotype was observed a handful of times. The chain carries TRBV4-3 and TRBJ2-2; 7 bases fit TRBD2. CDR1 LGHNA and CDR2 YSLEER come from the germline V gene. The CDR3 is made up of 16 amino acids. After removal of 4 bases from V and 6 bases from J, the junction contained 11 bases not matched to a gene. This CDR3 reads CASSPSGTIYAGELFF. The CDR3 DNA sequence: TGCGCCAGCAGCCCATCTGGGACTATATACGCCGGGGAGCTGTTTTTT.

This clonotype was observed at least ten times. V is TRBV29-1 and J is TRBJ1-1; the match to TRBD1 covers 7 bases. V lost 4 bases, J lost 7 bases, and 9 bases stayed unmatched. The CDR3 extends over 13 amino acids. In germline, CDR1 is SQVTM, CDR2 ANQGSEA. CDR3 in amino acids: CSVAERGRGEAFF. Here the CDR3 DNA reads TGCAGCGTTGCGGAGAGGGGGCGAGGTGAAGCTTTCTTT.

This chain links TRBV6-4 with TRBJ2-1, with a possible D match to TRBD2 (6 bases). The CDR3 spans 12 residues. V was cut by 6 bases and J by 10 bases, with 13 bases left in between. Germline V gene data show CDR1 as MRHNA and CDR2 as SNTAGT. CDR3 protein: CASRTNGGEQFF. CDR3 nucleotides: TGTGCCAGCAGAACCAACGGGGGAGAGCAGTTCTTC.

There are a few counts of this clonotype. This chain connects TRBV7-2 to TRBJ2-5, with TRBD2 identical over 11 bases. V was clipped by 0 bases and J by 2 bases; unmatched bases: 5. The germline V gene has CDR1 SGHTA and CDR2 FQGNSA. This CDR3 spans 17 amino acids. The CDR3 DNA follows: TGTGCCAGCAGCTTAGCAGGGCTAGCGGGGGGACAAGAGACCCAGTACTTC. Amino acid sequence: CASSLAGLAGGQETQYF.

The chain has TRBV10-1 and TRBJ2-7; D tentatively fits TRBD1 or TRBD2 (5 bases each). The CDR3 runs 13 residues. CDR1 is WNHNN, CDR2 SYGVQD, per germline (reference sequence). CDR3 sequence reads: CQIERGPDGEQYF. The CDR3 DNA reads as TGCCAGATCGAGAGGGGCCCTGATGGGGAGCAGTACTTC.

This clonotype turned up a few times. The chain employs TRBV10-3 and TRBJ2-1; D ambiguous. The V gene's germline CDR1 is ENHRY and CDR2 SYGVKD. The V end lost 4 bases, the J end lost 0 bases, and 19 bases lay between the germline ends. CDR3 length equals 18 residues. CDR3 in amino acids: CAISGSPTAPSSYNEQFF. CDR3 bases: TGTGCCATCAGTGGCTCGCCAACAGCGCCGAGCTCCTACAATGAGCAGTTCTTC.

This clonotype has at least ten counts. V usage is TRBV25-1 and J usage is TRBJ2-2; D might be TRBD1 or TRBD2, each matching 5 bases. The CDR3 spans 13 residues. CDR1 is MGHDK and CDR2 is SYGVNS in the germline V gene. V was cut by 8 bases and J by 3 bases, with 10 bases left in between. Here the CDR3 DNA reads TGTGCCAGCGAGCTGGGGGACACCGGGGAGCTGTTTTTT. Translation gives CASELGDTGELFF.

This clonotype was counted between two and nine times. The gene calls are TRBV5-6 and TRBJ2-2, with D maybe TRBD1 (5 bases). CDR3 size: 17 residues. Germline CDR1 reads SGHDT; CDR2 reads YYEEEE. V lost 0 bases, J lost 4 bases, and 16 bases lay in between. The CDR3 bases are TGTGCCAGCAGCTTGGGGCTTGACAGTACTCCCACCGGGGAGCTGTTTTTT. Encoded protein: CASSLGLDSTPTGELFF.

The genes are TRBV4-3 and TRBJ2-1; 8 bases agree with TRBD2. The trim removed 6 bases at V and 5 bases at J, leaving 15 bases unmatched. The CDR3 covers 17 residues. Germline loops: CDR1 LGHNA, CDR2 YSLEER. CDR3: CASSLVAGGGTNNEQFF. CDR3 nucleotide sequence: TGCGCCAGCAGTCTGGTGGCGGGCGGGGGGACGAACAATGAGCAGTTCTTC.

Many counts were recorded for this clonotype. V is TRBV4-1 and J is TRBJ2-2, with D unclear. Trimming stripped 5 bases from V and 6 bases from J, with 4 bases between. CDR1 is MGHRA, CDR2 YSYEKL, per germline. The length of the CDR3 is 11 residues. The CDR3 DNA follows: TGCGCCAGCAGCTCCCCCGGGGAGCTGTTTTTT. The encoded protein is CASSSPGELFF.

In this sample, this clonotype turned up many times. V and J are TRBV7-2 and TRBJ2-7; no definite D call. Trimming took off 1 base at V and 5 bases at J, with 12 bases between the two ends. Germline V gene sequence: CDR1 SGHTA, CDR2 FQGNSA. There are 14 residues in the CDR3. The chain's CDR3 is CASSLVAAKDEQYF. In DNA form, the CDR3 reads TGTGCCAGCAGCTTAGTTGCCGCTAAGGACGAGCAGTACTTC.

The chain couples TRBV15 to TRBJ1-6; weak D call: TRBD1 (5 bases). The germline CDR1 and CDR2 sequences are LNHNV and YYDKDF (reference sequence). This CDR3 comprises 14 residues. The V end was cut by 4 bases, the J end by 13 bases, with 17 bases between. CDR3 sequence (DNA): TGTGCCACCAGCAAAGCATCCGGGCAGGGTCCCCTCCACTTT. Encoded protein: CATSKASGQGPLHF. The whole variable domain, remainder taken from reference TRBV15 and TRBJ1-6, is DAMVIQNPRYQVTQFGKPVTLSCSQTLNHNVMYWYQQKSSQAPKLLFHYYDKDFNNEADTPDNFQSRRPNTSFCFLDIRSPGLGDTAMYLCATSKASGQGPLHFGNGTRLTVT.

This rearrangement joins TRBV7-9 to TRBJ2-1, with D possibly matching TRBD1 (6 bases). V dropped 5 bases and J dropped 4 bases, with 12 bases sitting between them. CDR3 length: 14 residues. CDR1 is SEHNR, CDR2 FQNEAQ, per germline (reference sequence). The DNA of the CDR3 is TGTGCCAGCAGCATCACGGACAGTTACAATGAGCAGTTCTTC. Its translation: CASSITDSYNEQFF.

As to this clonotype: This may be a read error, as it is one base from a much larger clone. V usage is TRBV4-3 and J usage is TRBJ2-1; 10 bases align to TRBD2. The end of the DNA fits TRBJ2-7 better, so the J call may be wrong. The length of the CDR3 is 15 residues. Looked up from germline, CDR1 is LGHNA and CDR2 is YSLEER. Here the CDR3 reads CASSQRTSGYNEQYF. CDR3 in DNA: TGCGCCAGCAGCCAAAGGACTAGCGGTTACAATGAGCAGTACTTC.

This clonotype was counted ten times or more. The chain joins TRBV28 to TRBJ2-7, with D possibly TRBD1 on 6 matching bases. V shed 7 bases and J shed 3 bases, with 16 bases lying between them. Germline lookup yields CDR1 MDHEN and CDR2 SYDVKM. The CDR3 contains 14 residues. The DNA of the CDR3 is TGTGCCAGCAAACAAACAGGGCAGGGCTACGAGCAGTACTTC. It translates to CASKQTGQGYEQYF.

This clonotype has more than one count but fewer than ten. The chain joins TRBV6-5 to TRBJ1-2; no firm D call. The germline gives CDR1 MNHEY, CDR2 SVGAGI. Trimming stripped 2 bases from V and 2 bases from J, with 12 bases between. CDR3 size: 15 residues. CDR3 region: CASSYRQLSNYGYTF. CDR3 bases: TGTGCCAGCAGTTACAGGCAGCTCAGCAACTATGGCTACACCTTC.

The V call is TRBV5-1, the J call TRBJ2-1, with 7 bases fitting TRBD1. The CDR3 sequence is 15 residues long. Germline lookup yields CDR1 SGHRS and CDR2 YFSETQ. The trim removed 2 bases at V and 4 bases at J, leaving 6 bases unmatched. The chain's CDR3 is CASSFKQGKYNEQFF. CDR3 DNA: TGCGCCAGCAGCTTTAAACAGGGGAAATACAATGAGCAGTTCTTC.

The chain joins TRBV12-3 or TRBV12-4 to TRBJ1-2; 7 nucleotides agree with TRBD1. The CDR3 extends over 14 amino acids. V lost 5 bases and J lost 8; bases outside the gene matches: 11. CDR3 region: CASSARTGAGGYTF. In DNA, the CDR3 is TGTGCCAGCAGTGCACGTACAGGGGCGGGCGGCTACACCTTC.

This clonotype occurred a few times. The chain combines TRBV5-5 with TRBJ1-5; D gene unclear. This CDR3 has 15 residues. V was clipped by 0 bases and J by 2 bases, with 9 bases between them. Germline values: CDR1 SGHKS, CDR2 YYEKEE (reference sequence). As DNA, the CDR3 is TGTGCCAGCAGCTTGGGACCCGAGGGCAATCAGCCCCAGCATTTT. Translated: CASSLGPEGNQPQHF. Together with reference TRBV5-5 and TRBJ1-5, the CDR3 gives the full variable domain: DAGVTQSPTHLIKTRGQQVTLRCSPISGHKSVSWYQQVLGQGPQFIFQYYEKEERGRGNFPDRFSARQFPNYSSELNVNALLLGDSALYLCASSLGPEGNQPQHFGDGTRLSIL.